The 25 T cell receptor beta chains presented below share a single source sample, sequenced in a study of molecular identifiers for immune sequencing clone quantification. TCRdb re-called the PCR reads with MiXCR, one entry per CDR3 protein. The table shows about 640,000 distinct CDR3 sequences, with roughly 21% occurring only once. Sequences were obtained from naive CD8+ T cells from blood, with Jurkat cell RNA spiked in. Subset: FACS-sorted CD8+CD4-CCR7+CD45RA+ naive T cells. The source of these receptors is a human donor in good health. Some libraries in this study had Jurkat cell RNA spiked in.

The chain uses TRBV6-7 and TRBJ2-7; D unclear. TRBV6-7 is an open reading frame whose function is uncertain. The CDR3 has 11 amino acids. DNA for the CDR3: TGTGCTCTGTTGGGATGTTACGAGCAGTACTTC. It yields the protein CALLGCYEQYF.

This clonotype was detected ten times or more. The chain is built from TRBV7-2 and TRBJ2-3; D gene ambiguous. This CDR3 comprises 13 residues. Germline values: CDR1 SGHTA, CDR2 FQGNSA. V lost 10 bases and J 2 bases, leaving 13 bases between the germline ends. The CDR3 loop reads CAIASDNTDTQYF. As DNA, the CDR3 is TGTGCCATCGCGTCGGATAACACAGATACGCAGTATTTT.

The sample holds many counts of this clonotype. J is TRBJ2-5 and V is TRBV28, with 9 bases aligning to TRBD2. CDR1 and CDR2 (germline): MDHEN, SYDVKM. The CDR3 runs to 15 residues. The V gene end was trimmed by 6 bases and the J gene end by 2 bases; junction bases not matched to a gene: 7. The CDR3 DNA reads as TGTGCCAGCAGGTCCTTCGCGGGGGGGCAAGAGACCCAGTACTTC. Residues: CASRSFAGGQETQYF.

This clonotype was observed at least ten times. The chain carries TRBV7-2 and TRBJ1-2, with a weak D call TRBD1 (6 bases). V lost 5 bases to trimming and J lost 4 bases, with 17 bases between them. The CDR3 consists of 15 residues. The V gene's germline CDR1 is SGHTA and CDR2 FQGNSA. CDR3 DNA: TGTGCCAGCAGCGCCGGACAGCTCCTTCCCTATGGCTACACCTTC. The encoded protein is CASSAGQLLPYGYTF. Full variable domain (rest looked up from reference TRBV7-2 and TRBJ1-2): GAGVSQSPSNKVTEKGKDVELRCDPISGHTALYWYRQSLGQGLEFLIYFQGNSAPDKSGLPSDRFSAERTGGSVSTLTIQRTQQEDSAVYLCASSAGQLLPYGYTFGSGTRLTVV.

This clonotype was seen ten or more times. The chain recombines TRBV2 with TRBJ1-2, with 7 bases lining up with TRBD1. The CDR3 consists of 17 residues. Germline CDR1 reads SNHLY; CDR2 reads FYNNEI. V lost 7 bases to trimming and J lost 1 base; unmatched junction nucleotides: 15. The CDR3 loop reads CASIRWGPDRDNYGYTF. The CDR3 DNA reads TGTGCCAGCATTAGGTGGGGCCCAGACAGGGATAACTATGGCTACACCTTC.

In its sample, this clonotype was seen many times. The chain recombines TRBV9 with TRBJ2-3, with 8 bases fitting TRBD1. The germline V gene has CDR1 SGDLS and CDR2 YYNGEE. The CDR3 runs to 16 residues. The ends lost 3 bases at V and 0 bases at J; junction bases unmatched: 6. CDR3 bases: TGTGCCAGCAGCGCCCGGACAGGGCCGAGCACAGATACGCAGTATTTT. Protein sequence: CASSARTGPSTDTQYF.

This clonotype was recorded at least ten times. This rearrangement joins TRBV12-3 or TRBV12-4 to TRBJ2-5; weak D call: TRBD1 (6 bases). Deletions cut 6 bases from V and 2 bases from J, with 16 bases between. This CDR3 contains 15 residues. This CDR3 reads CASRMGPGQQETQYF. For the CDR3, the DNA is TGTGCCAGCAGAATGGGACCGGGACAACAAGAGACCCAGTACTTC.

This clonotype was picked up many times. V usage is TRBV4-2 and J usage is TRBJ2-5; possible D gene TRBD2, 6 bases. In germline, CDR1 is LGHNA, CDR2 YNFKEQ. The CDR3 consists of 14 residues. With 2 bases removed from V and 5 bases from J, the gap between germline ends came to 12 bases. This chain's CDR3 is CASSQFLGGETQYF. In DNA form, the CDR3 reads TGTGCCAGCAGCCAATTCTTAGGAGGGGAGACCCAGTACTTC.

This clonotype has just one count. A much larger clone differs by one base, so this may be a read error. The chain is built from TRBV9 and TRBJ2-3, with 8 positions matching TRBD2. The CDR3 is made up of 17 amino acids. Germline V lookup: CDR1 SGDLS, CDR2 YYNGEE. The CDR3 nucleotides are TGTGCCAGCAGCTACGGGAGGGGGATCCCTGGCGCAGATACGCTGTATTTT. Its protein is CASSYGRGIPGADTLYF.

This clonotype was seen only a few times. This sequence joins TRBV6-2 or TRBV6-3 and TRBJ2-5; D may be TRBD2 (7 bases). V was trimmed by 7 bases and J by 3 bases, leaving 18 bases between them. The CDR3 loop spans 15 amino acids. The V gene's germline CDR1 is MNHEY and CDR2 SVGEGT. CDR3 DNA sequence: TGTGCCAGCAACAGGGCGGGGGCCTCGGAAGAGACCCAGTACTTC. Translated: CASNRAGASEETQYF.

This clonotype was seen only a few times. This sequence joins TRBV5-6 and TRBJ2-5, with D possibly being TRBD1 (5 bases). This CDR3 is 15 amino acids long. The ends were cut back, 0 bases at V and 4 bases at J, with 13 bases in the middle. Germline CDR1 SGHDT, CDR2 YYEEEE. Here the CDR3 DNA reads TGTGCCAGCAGCTTGGAGGCTGGCAGGGTAGAGACCCAGTACTTC. As protein: CASSLEAGRVETQYF.

This clonotype occurred a few times. The chain is built from TRBV10-2 and TRBJ2-2, with 12 positions matching TRBD2. Germline V gene data show CDR1 as WSHSY and CDR2 as SAAADI. The CDR3 sequence is 14 residues long. Losses at the gene ends were 4 bases for V and 9 bases for J; bases not matched to a gene: 3. DNA for the CDR3: TGCGCCAGCAGTGGGACTAGCGGGACGAGGGAGCTGTTTTTT. Translated: CASSGTSGTRELFF.

This clonotype was counted ten times or more. The J gene is TRBJ2-5, the V gene TRBV7-9; D unresolved. V lost 1 base and J 2 bases, leaving 5 bases between the germline ends. The CDR3 extends over 13 amino acids. CDR1 is SEHNR and CDR2 is FQNEAQ in the germline V gene (reference sequence). The CDR3, as DNA: TGTGCCAGCAGCTTAGACCCACAAGAGACCCAGTACTTC. As protein: CASSLDPQETQYF.

Concerning this clonotype itself: Being one base from a much bigger clone, this may be a read error. The chain links TRBV24-1 to TRBJ2-1, with 12 bases aligning to TRBD2. This CDR3 region has 17 residues. Unmatched junction bases numbered 9, after V lost 4 bases and J lost 6 bases. CDR1 is KGHDR, CDR2 SFDVKD, per germline. The CDR3 DNA follows: TGTGCCACCAGTGACCCTGGCGGACTAGCGGGAAGCAATGAGCAGTTCTTC. This sequence encodes CATSDPGGLAGSNEQFF.

V is TRBV21-1 and J is TRBJ1-3; the D call of TRBD1 is as the table states it, not checked on the DNA. TRBV21-1 represents a pseudogene. CDR3 size: 16 residues. CDR3 amino acids: CASSKEPPLGGNTIYF. The CDR3 region has the DNA TGTGCCAGCAGCAAAGAACCCCCCTTAGGTGGAAACACCATATATTTT.

The table lists this clonotype with many counts. The genes are TRBV29-1 and TRBJ2-3; 11 bases fit TRBD2. V was pared by 7 bases and J by 2 bases, with 5 bases of the junction left unmatched. Germline CDR1 is SQVTM and CDR2 is ANQGSEA. The CDR3 covers 14 residues. Written as DNA, the CDR3 is TGCAGCGCTGGGACTAGCGGACCCACAGATACGCAGTATTTT. As protein: CSAGTSGPTDTQYF.

This clonotype appeared a few times. The gene calls are TRBV6-2 or TRBV6-3 and TRBJ1-5; 8 bases map to TRBD1. Trimming took 6 bases from V and 6 from J; bases not matched to a gene: 10. The CDR3 has 15 amino acids. Germline V gene data show CDR1 as MNHEY and CDR2 as SVGEGT. The CDR3 is CASSRSGGAGQPQHF. As DNA, the CDR3 is TGTGCCAGCAGCCGATCAGGGGGCGCAGGTCAGCCCCAGCATTTT.

Notes on this clonotype: A much larger clone differs from this one at a single base, so this may be a read error. The rearrangement links TRBV12-3 or TRBV12-4 to TRBJ1-2; no definite D call. The CDR3 runs 15 residues. V shed 5 bases and J shed 4 bases, with 17 bases lying between them. As DNA, the CDR3 is TGTGCCAGCAGTACGGACGGGTTCGGGGTCTATGGCTACACCTTC. Its translation: CASSTDGFGVYGYTF.

This clonotype was observed many times. J is TRBJ2-6 and V is TRBV7-6, with D tentatively TRBD1 (6 bases). The CDR3 runs to 16 residues. Trimming left V 5 bases short and J 1 base short, with 12 bases between. From germline, CDR1 is SGHVS and CDR2 FNYEAQ. CDR3 coding DNA: TGTGCCAGCAGCCTAGGCAGGGGATCTGGGGCCAACGTCCTGACTTTC. Translation gives CASSLGRGSGANVLTF.

About this clonotype: This sequence may be a read error, since a much larger clone differs from it by one base. This chain joins TRBV7-2 and TRBJ2-1; D is ambiguous. The length of the CDR3 is 17 residues. The V and J ends lost 5 bases and 13 bases respectively, with 30 bases between them. Germline lookup yields CDR1 SGHTA and CDR2 FQGNSA. The CDR3 sequence: CASSLYDLSVAKNIQFF. CDR3 nucleotides: TGTGCCAGCAGCCTATACGACCTATCGGTGGCCAAAAACATTCAGTTCTTC.

This clonotype showed up many times. The V and J genes are TRBV27 and TRBJ2-7, with 8 bases identical to TRBD2. In germline, CDR1 is MNHEY, CDR2 SMNVEV (reference sequence). V lost 5 bases, J lost 7 bases, and 7 bases stayed unmatched. The CDR3 contains 13 residues. The CDR3: CASSIVLAGEQYF. Written as DNA, the CDR3 is TGTGCCAGCAGTATAGTTTTAGCGGGGGAGCAGTACTTC.

The chain couples TRBV4-3 to TRBJ2-1; tentatively, D is TRBD2 (6 bases). V was shortened by 3 bases and J by 4 bases, with 16 bases between the two germline ends. CDR1 and CDR2 (germline): LGHNA, YSLEER. CDR3 size: 16 residues. CDR3 DNA sequence: TGCGCCAGCAGCCATGAGACGGGAGTTCGGTACAATGAGCAGTTCTTC. Its translation is CASSHETGVRYNEQFF.

This clonotype has more than one count but fewer than ten. This CDR3 reads CSAREGPPYEQYF. In nucleotides, the CDR3 is TGCAGTGCTAGAGAGGGACCCCCTTACGAGCAGTACTTC. The chain links TRBV20-1 to TRBJ2-7, with D possibly called TRBD1 or TRBD2 (5 bases each). Germline loops: CDR1 DFQATT, CDR2 SNEGSKA (reference sequence). V was trimmed by 0 bases and J by 4 bases, leaving 10 bases between them. The CDR3 is 13 amino acids.

At least ten counts were recorded for this clonotype. The J gene is TRBJ2-5, the V gene TRBV2, with D maybe TRBD2 (6 bases). The V gene's germline CDR1 is SNHLY and CDR2 FYNNEI. The length of the CDR3 is 11 residues. The ends were cut back, 9 bases at V and 9 bases at J, with 14 bases in the middle. For the CDR3, the DNA is TGTGCCAGTTTCGCGAGGGAGGCCCAGTACTTC. It encodes CASFAREAQYF. The whole variable domain, filled in from reference TRBV2 and TRBJ2-5, reads EPEVTQTPSHQVTQMGQEVILRCVPISNHLYFYWYRQILGQKVEFLVSFYNNEISEKSEIFDDQFSVERPDGSNFTLKIRSTKLEDSAMYFCASFAREAQYFGPGTRLLVL.

In this sample, this clonotype turned up many times. This chain connects TRBV20-1 to TRBJ2-7, with a tentative D call TRBD1 (5 bases). There are 13 residues in the CDR3. CDR1 and CDR2 (germline): DFQATT, SNEGSKA (reference sequence). V lost 4 bases, J lost 3 bases, and 13 bases lay in between. The CDR3 bases are TGCAGTGCTAACGGGTGGGGCGGCTACGAGCAGTACTTC. It encodes CSANGWGGYEQYF.